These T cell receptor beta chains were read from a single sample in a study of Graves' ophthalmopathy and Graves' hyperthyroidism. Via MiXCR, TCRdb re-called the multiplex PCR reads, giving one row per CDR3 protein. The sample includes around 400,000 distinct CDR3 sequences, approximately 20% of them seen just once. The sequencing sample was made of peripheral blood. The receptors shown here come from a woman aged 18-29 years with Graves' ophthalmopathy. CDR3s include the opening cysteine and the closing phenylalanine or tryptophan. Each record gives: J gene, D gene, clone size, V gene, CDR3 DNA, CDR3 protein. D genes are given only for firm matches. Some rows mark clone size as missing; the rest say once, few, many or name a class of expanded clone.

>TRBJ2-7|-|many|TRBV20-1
TGCAGTGCTAGAGAAACTCCGGGACTGCGGAGCTACGAGCAGTACTTC
CSARETPGLRSYEQYF
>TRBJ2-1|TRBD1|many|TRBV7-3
TGTGCCAGCAGCTCTCGCCAGGGGGTGGACAATGAGCAGTTCTTC
CASSSRQGVDNEQFF
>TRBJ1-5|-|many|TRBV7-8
TGTGCCAGCAGCCGGACAGACAATCAGCCCCAGCATTTT
CASSRTDNQPQHF
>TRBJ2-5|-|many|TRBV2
TGTGCCAGCAGTCACGGGACCTCACAAGAGACCCAGTACTTC
CASSHGTSQETQYF
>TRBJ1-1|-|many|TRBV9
TGTGCCAGCAGGGAAGGGGTCCAAGGCACTGAAGCTTTCTTT
CASREGVQGTEAFF
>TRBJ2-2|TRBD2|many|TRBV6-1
TGTGCCAGCAATGAACTAGCGGGAGGAGAGTTAGGGGCCGGGGAGCTGTTTTTT
CASNELAGGELGAGELFF
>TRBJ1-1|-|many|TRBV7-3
TGTGCCAGCAGCTTAGGTTCCGGGCTGAACACTGAAGCTTTCTTT
CASSLGSGLNTEAFF
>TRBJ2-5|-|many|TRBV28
TGTGCCAGCGGATTGACCCAGTACTTC
CASGLTQYF
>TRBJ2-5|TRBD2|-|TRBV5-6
TGTGCCAGCAGCAAGGGACTAGCGGGAGGAAGTGGGGAGACCCAGTACTTC
CASSKGLAGGSGETQYF
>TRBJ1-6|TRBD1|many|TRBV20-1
TGCAGTGCTAGAGAGGACAGGGCCACCTATAATTCACCCCTCCACTTT
CSAREDRATYNSPLHF
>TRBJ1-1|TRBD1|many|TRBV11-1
TGTGCCAGCAGCTTAGTAGTGGGCCCGTGGGACAGGGCGAACACTGAAGCTTTCTTT
CASSLVVGPWDRANTEAFF
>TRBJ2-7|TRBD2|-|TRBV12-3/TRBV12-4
TGTGCCAGCACTAATAGCGGGGGGAGCTCCTACGAGCAGTACTTC
CASTNSGGSSYEQYF
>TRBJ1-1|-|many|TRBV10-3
TGTGCCATCACCGGGGACGCGCTTCGGGACACTGAAGCTTTCTTT
CAITGDALRDTEAFF
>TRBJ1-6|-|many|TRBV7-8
TGTGCCAGCAGCGCTTACGGGGGTAGTTCACCCCTCCACTTT
CASSAYGGSSPLHF
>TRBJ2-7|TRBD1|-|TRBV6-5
TGTGCCAGCAGTTACGGGGGACAGGGGACCTACGAGCAGTACTTC
CASSYGGQGTYEQYF
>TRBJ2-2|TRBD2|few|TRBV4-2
TGTGCCAGCAGCCGAACTCTCCCGGGACTAGCGGGGTTCACCGGGGAGCTGTTTTTT
CASSRTLPGLAGFTGELFF
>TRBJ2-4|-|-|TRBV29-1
TGCAGCGTTGCTGGGTCGGGTCAGGTCAAAAACATTCAGTACTTC
CSVAGSGQVKNIQYF
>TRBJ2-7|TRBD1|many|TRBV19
TGTGCCAGTAGTATACAGGGGGCCCCCTACGAGCAGTACTTC
CASSIQGAPYEQYF
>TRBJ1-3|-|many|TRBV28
TGTGCCAGCATCTGGGGAGGGGGTTCAAACACCATATATTTT
CASIWGGGSNTIYF
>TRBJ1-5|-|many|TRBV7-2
TGTGCCAGCAGCTTAGGGTCTCTACTGGGTCAGCCCCAGCATTTT
CASSLGSLLGQPQHF
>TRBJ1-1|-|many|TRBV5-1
TGCGCCAGCAGCACCGGGGGCCGGCGAACTGAAGCTTTCTTT
CASSTGGRRTEAFF
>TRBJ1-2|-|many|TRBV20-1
TGCAGTGCCGCGAGAGCGTTTGGCTACACCTTC
CSAARAFGYTF
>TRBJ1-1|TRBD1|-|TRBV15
TGTGCCACCAGCAGAGATAAGGGGGCAGGTAACACTGAAGCTTTCTTT
CATSRDKGAGNTEAFF
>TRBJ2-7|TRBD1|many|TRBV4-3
TGCGCCAGCAGCCCAGAGCCGGGACAGGGAATACCGTTTCGCCTCTACGAGCAGTACTTC
CASSPEPGQGIPFRLYEQYF
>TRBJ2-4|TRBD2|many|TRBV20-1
TGCAGTGCTTCCGATAGCGGGAGGATCATTCAGTACTTC
CSASDSGRIIQYF
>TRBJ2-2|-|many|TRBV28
TGTGCCAGCTCTTTAGGCTCTTATCGCACCGGGGAGCTGTTTTTT
CASSLGSYRTGELFF
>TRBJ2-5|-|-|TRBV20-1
TGCAGTCGGACTTTAGCGGTACAAGAGACCCAGTACTTC
CSRTLAVQETQYF
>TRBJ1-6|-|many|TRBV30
TGTGCCTGGAGTGTTGGACCGAATTCACCCCTCCACTTT
CAWSVGPNSPLHF
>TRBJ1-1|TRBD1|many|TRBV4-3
TGCGCCAGCAGCCTGGGGACAGGGAGCGGTGAAGCTTTCTTT
CASSLGTGSGEAFF
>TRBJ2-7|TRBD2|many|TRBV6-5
TGTGCCAGCAGTATCCTAGCGGGGGGATACGAGCAGTACTTC
CASSILAGGYEQYF
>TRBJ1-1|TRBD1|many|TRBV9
TGTGCCAGCGGGGAAGGACAGGGAGTAGTGGCTTTCTTT
CASGEGQGVVAFF
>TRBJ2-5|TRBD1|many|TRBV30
TGTGCCTGGAGCGGGACAGGACGATCAGGGACCCAGTACTTC
CAWSGTGRSGTQYF
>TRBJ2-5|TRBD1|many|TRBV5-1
TGCGCCAGCAGCTTCCTGGACAGGGGCCAAGAGACCCAGTACTTC
CASSFLDRGQETQYF
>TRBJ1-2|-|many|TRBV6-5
TGTGCCAGCAGTTACTCGGGGGGCAGGGGCTACACCTTC
CASSYSGGRGYTF
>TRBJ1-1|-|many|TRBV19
TGTGCCAGTAGTATAGATTGGGCACGGAACACTGAAGCTTTCTTT
CASSIDWARNTEAFF
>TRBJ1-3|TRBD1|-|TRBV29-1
TGCAGCGTTGGGGGACAGCTCTCTGGAAACACCATATATTTT
CSVGGQLSGNTIYF
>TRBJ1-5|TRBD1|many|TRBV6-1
TGTGCCAGCAGTAGGGGGCGAGGCAATCAGCCCCAGCATTTT
CASSRGRGNQPQHF